The present TCR beta chain was sequenced within a study of shared clonotypes between healthy human individuals. In the authors' workflow: ImmunoSEQ only sent back junction sequences with no quality scores, so filtering was done differently. TCRdb's table, derived via immunoSEQ multiplex PCR, lists solely in-frame clones and lacks some. V, J and clone size are taken as reported in that table, and D and trimming were inferred from the DNA itself. The table records around 700,000 clones, 72% of them present only once. Trimming left V 4 bases short and J 3 bases short, with 11 bases between. Germline values: CDR1 SGHRS, CDR2 YFSETQ. The CDR3 loop spans 13 amino acids.

This chain links TRBV5-1 with TRBJ2-7, with D possibly TRBD2 on 5 matching bases. Sequencing used memory CD4+ T cells sorted from blood. Subset defined: CD45RA-negative fraction. The TCR originated in a woman aged 25 to 39 in good health. The CDR3 DNA follows: TGCGCCAGCAGCGTACGGGAAGGCTACGAGCAGTACTTC. It yields the protein CASSVREGYEQYF.